This is a list of T cell receptor beta chains from one sample in a study of blood T cells in healthy people across ages. TCRdb used MiXCR to reprocess the 5' RACE reads, holding one entry per CDR3 protein. The data show approximately 350,000 distinct CDR3 sequences, 52% seen once. Input material: blood. These receptors were obtained from a man between 60 and 75 years old in good health. Both conserved end residues are part of each CDR3. A D gene is named only where the DNA matches it firmly. The size field is filled for only some rows; it gives once, few, many or a size class.

size	D	J	V	DNA	CDR3
NA	TRBD2	TRBJ2-1	TRBV25-1	TGTGCCACCTCGGGACTAGCGCACAATGAGCAGTTCTTC	CATSGLAHNEQFF
NA	NA	TRBJ2-5	TRBV4-3	TGCGCCAGCAGCCAAGAAACAACCACCCGGACCCAGTACTTC	CASSQETTTRTQYF
NA	NA	TRBJ2-7	TRBV6-2/TRBV6-3	TGTGCCAGCAGTTACAACGAGGGCCGAGAGCAGTACTTC	CASSYNEGREQYF
NA	TRBD1	TRBJ2-1	TRBV5-4	TGTGCCAGCAGCCCAACAGGGGGCCTGAGCTCCTACAATGAGCAGTTCTTC	CASSPTGGLSSYNEQFF
NA	NA	TRBJ2-1	TRBV5-6	TGTGCCAGCAGCTTGGCCGTCGCATTTGATGAGCAGTTCTTC	CASSLAVAFDEQFF
many	NA	TRBJ2-1	TRBV27	TGTGCCAGCAGTTTTAAATTTCCATACAATGAGCAGTTCTTC	CASSFKFPYNEQFF
NA	NA	TRBJ1-1	TRBV4-2	TGTGCCAGCAGCCGGGCGGGGACAAGCACTGAAGCTTTCTTT	CASSRAGTSTEAFF
NA	NA	TRBJ1-6	TRBV5-4	TGTGCCAGCAGTCTTATGGTAGGATCCTATAATTCACCCCTCCACTTT	CASSLMVGSYNSPLHF
NA	NA	TRBJ1-2	TRBV10-2	TGCGCCAGCAGTGAGTGGACCTATGGCTACACCTTC	CASSEWTYGYTF
NA	TRBD1	TRBJ2-1	TRBV9	TGTGCCAGCAGCCCCCGACAGGGCACCGGCAATGAGCAGTTCTTC	CASSPRQGTGNEQFF
few	NA	TRBJ2-7	TRBV7-9	TGTGCCAGCAGCTTAGAGAGGGAGCAGTACTTC	CASSLEREQYF
many	NA	TRBJ2-3	TRBV6-4	TGTGCCAGCAGCTTATCGGGAGGCACAGATACGCAGTATTTT	CASSLSGGTDTQYF
few	NA	TRBJ1-1	TRBV19	TGTGCCAGTACCGGGGGCTGGGGCACTGAAGCTTTCTTT	CASTGGWGTEAFF
few	NA	TRBJ2-7	TRBV12-3/TRBV12-4	TGTGCCAGCAGGCAGGGGGGGAGCTCCTACGAGCAGTACTTC	CASRQGGSSYEQYF